This T cell receptor (beta chain) was sequenced during a study of cytomegalovirus exposure and HLA in healthy donors. Study information: In a previous analysis, some 110 million unique TCR beta sequences were found from about 179 million T cells. Study findings and constraints: Rates of TCR association differed by HLA locus in a later analysis, with DRB1 highest and HLA-C lowest. As was reported, the HLA-A and HLA-B alleles of most subjects were accurately predicted from TCR beta sequences. Within a later analysis, the majority of CMV-associated TCR beta chains appeared HLA-restricted.

PCR employed 60 Vbeta and 13 Jbeta primers. Clones were read by immunoSEQ multiplex PCR, and TCRdb kept only the in-frame ones, dropping some. The sample yields about 120,000 clones, approximately 10% seen once. CDR1 is SGHDT, CDR2 YYEEEE, per germline. The CDR3 extends over 15 amino acids. V lost 0 bases and J lost 4, with 14 bases in between. This clone has just a few counts. The antigen is undetermined. Input material: PBMCs. The chain joins TRBV5-6 to TRBJ2-7, with D maybe TRBD2 (5 bases). This clonotype originated in a woman in her late teens or twenties in good health and CMV-seropositive. This CDR3 is CASSLDYSGRYEQYF. CDR3 nucleotide sequence: TGTGCCAGCAGCTTGGATTACAGTGGGAGATACGAGCAGTACTTC.